These 26 T cell receptor beta chains were all obtained from the same sample, sequenced in a study of cytomegalovirus exposure and HLA in healthy donors. Sequencing used immunoSEQ multiplex PCR; TCRdb keeps in-frame clones, though not all of them. The table shows some 210,000 clones, with roughly 87% occurring only once. The sequenced sample consisted of PBMCs. These receptor sequences come from a woman in her late teens or twenties in good health and CMV-seropositive.

This clone has a single count. The chain has TRBV6-5 and TRBJ1-1, with 9 bases that match TRBD1. V lost 11 bases and J lost 7; bases outside the gene matches: 11. Germline loops: CDR1 MNHEY, CDR2 SVGAGI. This CDR3 contains 13 residues. DNA for the CDR3: TGTGCCGCTTCGGCGGGACAGGGAATTGAAGCTTTCTTT. Amino acid sequence: CAASAGQGIEAFF.

This clone was counted only a few times. This chain links TRBV6-5 with TRBJ1-2; D might be TRBD1 (5 bases). CDR3 size: 13 residues. The germline V gene has CDR1 MNHEY and CDR2 SVGAGI. V lost 5 bases, J lost 1 base, and 8 bases lay in between. The DNA for the CDR3 is TGTGCCAGCAGTCGGACAAGTAACTATGGCTACACCTTC. Translation gives CASSRTSNYGYTF.

The chain employs TRBV7-6 and TRBJ2-1, with TRBD2 as a possible D gene (5 bases). Between the trimmed V and J ends, which lost 1 base and 4 bases, there was a span of 17 bases. Germline loops: CDR1 SGHVS, CDR2 FNYEAQ. The CDR3 runs to 17 residues. CDR3 nucleotide sequence: TGTGCCAGCAGCTTAGAAAGCGGAGAGGCCGGGTACAATGAGCAGTTCTTC. Translation: CASSLESGEAGYNEQFF.

The rearrangement links TRBV5-1 to TRBJ1-1, with TRBD1 matching over 7 bases. The CDR3 is made up of 14 amino acids. V shed 4 bases, J shed 1 base, and the junction held 4 bases outside the gene matches. Germline-derived CDR1 and CDR2 are SGHRS and YFSETQ. The CDR3 bases are TGCGCCAGCAGCAGGGGACAGAGGAACACTGAAGCTTTCTTT. Translated, it gives CASSRGQRNTEAFF.

The V and J genes are TRBV5-1 and TRBJ1-1; 9 nucleotides agree with TRBD1. V gave up 4 bases and J gave up 5 bases; unmatched junction bases: 12. The CDR3 is made up of 16 amino acids. Germline V gives CDR1 SGHRS, CDR2 YFSETQ. Here the CDR3 DNA reads TGCGCCAGCAGCATTGGCGGGACAGGGCCGTTTACTGAAGCTTTCTTT. It translates to CASSIGGTGPFTEAFF.

In its sample, this clone was seen once. The V gene is TRBV27, the J gene TRBJ2-7; D uncertain. The CDR3 spans 13 residues. Trimming took 1 base from V and 6 from J, leaving 10 bases between them. Germline CDR1 and CDR2: MNHEY and SMNVEV (reference sequence). Here the CDR3 reads CASSLWAAREQYF. Written as DNA, the CDR3 is TGTGCCAGCAGTTTATGGGCCGCCCGCGAGCAGTACTTC.

This sequence joins TRBV7-9 and TRBJ2-7; D remains unclear. V lost 5 bases, J lost 5 bases, and 19 bases lay in between. Germline-derived CDR1 and CDR2 are SEHNR and FQNEAQ (reference sequence). This CDR3 region has 15 residues. The DNA for the CDR3 is TGTGCCAGCAGCCCAAAGCAGGTTCTGGTGGACGAGCAGTACTTC. Translating gives CASSPKQVLVDEQYF.

This clone was seen a single time. The chain uses TRBV28 and TRBJ2-7, with 7 bases aligning to TRBD1. After removal of 4 bases from V and 2 bases from J, the junction contained 5 bases not matched to a gene. The germline gives CDR1 MDHEN, CDR2 SYDVKM. The CDR3 spans 14 residues. As DNA, the CDR3 is TGTGCCAGCAGTTCGACAGGGTATCCCTACGAGCAGTACTTC. Its translation: CASSSTGYPYEQYF.

The chain joins TRBV5-1 to TRBJ2-4, with 11 bases fitting TRBD2. Trimming removed 5 bases from V and 0 bases from J; junction bases left unmatched: 4. This CDR3 has 16 amino acids. Germline V gene lookup returns CDR1 SGHRS and CDR2 YFSETQ. The CDR3 coding sequence is TGCGCCAGCAGTTTCCTAGCGGGGGGAGCCAAAAACATTCAGTACTTC. Its protein is CASSFLAGGAKNIQYF.

The rearrangement uses TRBV6-1 and TRBJ1-2, with D perhaps TRBD1 (5 bases). In germline, CDR1 is MNHNS, CDR2 SASEGT. The CDR3 runs to 13 residues. The ends were cut back, 8 bases at V and 3 bases at J, with 13 bases in the middle. The CDR3 DNA follows: TGTGCCAGCTCTATACGGGGGTACTATGGCTACACCTTC. This encodes CASSIRGYYGYTF.

This chain uses TRBV28 with TRBJ1-3; TRBD1 might be the D (6 bases). Deletions cut 5 bases from V and 2 bases from J, with 13 bases between. CDR3 length: 15 residues. Germline CDR1 reads MDHEN; CDR2 reads SYDVKM. CDR3 protein: CASSLDRSAGNTIYF. The DNA of the CDR3 is TGTGCCAGCAGTCTGGACAGATCGGCTGGAAACACCATATATTTT.

The chain is built from TRBV7-2 and TRBJ2-3; D perhaps matches TRBD1 (7 bases). Per germline, CDR1 SGHTA and CDR2 FQGNSA. V shed 4 bases and J shed 10 bases, with 21 bases lying between them. This CDR3 region has 15 residues. The CDR3 DNA is TGTGCCAGCAGCTCGAGGGGGGACAGATTCCAGGCGCAGTATTTT. Translating it yields CASSSRGDRFQAQYF.

V is TRBV7-8 and J is TRBJ2-7, with 7 bases lining up with TRBD2. This CDR3 region has 16 residues. CDR1 is SGHVS, CDR2 FQNEAQ, per germline. V was clipped by 5 bases and J by 2 bases; unmatched bases: 12. CDR3 protein: CASSPGALGGTYEQYF. CDR3 nucleotides: TGTGCCAGCAGCCCAGGCGCCCTGGGAGGGACCTACGAGCAGTACTTC.

This chain joins TRBV14 and TRBJ1-1; D unclear. There are 15 residues in the CDR3. Germline V CDR1 and CDR2: SGHDN, FVKESK. Trimming took off 1 base at V and 2 bases at J, with 11 bases between the two ends. The CDR3 region has the DNA TGTGCCAGCAGCCAAGTTCCGGGGATAAACACTGAAGCTTTCTTT. It codes for CASSQVPGINTEAFF.

This chain uses TRBV2 with TRBJ2-7, with D maybe TRBD1 (5 bases). The CDR3 runs to 12 residues. Germline CDR1 SNHLY, CDR2 FYNNEI. The germline V and J ends were trimmed by 6 bases and 3 bases, with 9 bases remaining between them. CDR3 DNA: TGTGCCAGCAGGGACAACAGCTACGAGCAGTACTTC. This sequence encodes CASRDNSYEQYF. Full variable domain (remainder filled in from reference TRBV2 and TRBJ2-7): EPEVTQTPSHQVTQMGQEVILRCVPISNHLYFYWYRQILGQKVEFLVSFYNNEISEKSEIFDDQFSVERPDGSNFTLKIRSTKLEDSAMYFCASRDNSYEQYFGPGTRLTVT.

The chain couples TRBV2 to TRBJ1-4, with D possibly TRBD1 on 5 matching bases. Germline values: CDR1 SNHLY, CDR2 FYNNEI. Trimming took off 7 bases at V and 2 bases at J, with 17 bases between the two ends. This CDR3 has 16 residues. Here the CDR3 DNA reads TGTGCCAGCAAGATTTTGCAGGGTAGGACTAATGAAAAACTGTTTTTT. Translating gives CASKILQGRTNEKLFF. Looking up the rest from reference TRBV2 and TRBJ1-4 gives the full variable domain: EPEVTQTPSHQVTQMGQEVILRCVPISNHLYFYWYRQILGQKVEFLVSFYNNEISEKSEIFDDQFSVERPDGSNFTLKIRSTKLEDSAMYFCASKILQGRTNEKLFFGSGTQLSVL.

The chain uses TRBV4-1 and TRBJ2-2; D is possibly TRBD2 (5 bases). CDR3 length equals 16 residues. V shed 4 bases and J shed 6 bases, with 18 bases lying between them. Germline V CDR1 and CDR2: MGHRA, YSYEKL. CDR3 bases: TGCGCCAGCAGCCGAGTAAGCGGACTCCCCGCCGGGGAGCTGTTTTTT. As protein: CASSRVSGLPAGELFF.

J is TRBJ2-3 and V is TRBV29-1; no definite D call. The germline V gene has CDR1 SQVTM and CDR2 ANQGSEA. V was pared by 5 bases and J by 2 bases, with 5 bases between. The CDR3 length is 11 residues. CDR3 amino acids: CSVSNTDTQYF. The CDR3 DNA follows: TGCAGCGTTTCCAACACAGATACGCAGTATTTT.

The chain is built from TRBV27 and TRBJ2-7; 10 bases are a match to TRBD2. There are 16 residues in the CDR3. V lost 6 bases to trimming and J lost 2 bases; unmatched junction nucleotides: 10. CDR1 MNHEY and CDR2 SMNVEV come from the germline V gene (reference sequence). The CDR3 spells CASSPRGLAVAYEQYF. The CDR3 DNA reads TGTGCCAGCAGCCCCCGCGGACTAGCGGTAGCCTACGAGCAGTACTTC.

The V and J genes are TRBV2 and TRBJ1-5; D gene unclear. The CDR3 consists of 14 residues. The germline V gene has CDR1 SNHLY and CDR2 FYNNEI. V was cut by 5 bases and J by 3 bases, with 11 bases left in between. The CDR3 spells CASSRENSNQPQHF. Here the CDR3 DNA reads TGTGCCAGCAGTCGTGAGAACTCCAATCAGCCCCAGCATTTT. Filled out from reference TRBV2 and TRBJ1-5, the complete variable domain reads EPEVTQTPSHQVTQMGQEVILRCVPISNHLYFYWYRQILGQKVEFLVSFYNNEISEKSEIFDDQFSVERPDGSNFTLKIRSTKLEDSAMYFCASSRENSNQPQHFGDGTRLSIL.

This clone was seen once. The V and J genes are TRBV27 and TRBJ2-2; TRBD2 matches 7 bases. Germline V lookup: CDR1 MNHEY, CDR2 SMNVEV (reference sequence). The CDR3 sequence is 15 residues long. V lost 5 bases to trimming and J lost 7 bases; unmatched junction nucleotides: 10. The CDR3 here is CASSKAHAGDGELFF. CDR3 DNA: TGTGCCAGCAGTAAGGCCCATGCGGGGGACGGGGAGCTGTTTTTT.

The genes are TRBV2 and TRBJ2-3; D not certain. CDR1 and CDR2 from the germline V gene are SNHLY and FYNNEI. The V end was cut by 2 bases, the J end by 11 bases, with 8 bases between. This CDR3 spans 11 amino acids. In DNA form, the CDR3 reads TGTGCCAGCAGTGAACAGTCTAGGCAGTATTTT. Amino acids: CASSEQSRQYF.

The chain has TRBV6-5 and TRBJ2-1; TRBD2 matches at 9 bases. Germline assignment: CDR1 MNHEY and CDR2 SVGAGI. After removal of 0 bases from V and 10 bases from J, the junction contained 7 bases not matched to a gene. The CDR3 length is 15 residues. CDR3: CASSYSRLAVIEQFF. The CDR3 nucleotides are TGTGCCAGCAGTTACTCGAGACTAGCGGTCATCGAGCAGTTCTTC.

The chain uses TRBV14 and TRBJ2-7; 9 bases line up with TRBD1. The germline gives CDR1 SGHDN, CDR2 FVKESK. V was clipped by 1 base and J by 4 bases; unmatched bases: 8. The CDR3 has 16 residues. DNA for the CDR3: TGTGCCAGCAGCCAAGGAACTCGGACAGGGGTTTACGAGCAGTACTTC. Protein sequence: CASSQGTRTGVYEQYF. The full variable domain, with the rest looked up from reference TRBV14 and TRBJ2-7, is EAGVTQFPSHSVIEKGQTVTLRCDPISGHDNLYWYRRVMGKEIKFLLHFVKESKQDESGMPNNRFLAERTGGTYSTLKVQPAELEDSGVYFCASSQGTRTGVYEQYFGPGTRLTVT.

This chain uses TRBV9 with TRBJ1-1, with 7 bases lining up with TRBD1. Germline-derived CDR1 and CDR2 are SGDLS and YYNGEE. Unmatched junction bases numbered 4, after V lost 0 bases and J lost 8 bases. The CDR3 is 13 residues long. The CDR3 nucleotides read TGTGCCAGCAGCGTAGTGACGACAGGGGAAGCTTTCTTT. Encoded protein: CASSVVTTGEAFF.

The V gene is TRBV6-4, the J gene TRBJ2-1, with 13 positions matching TRBD2. Germline V gene data show CDR1 as MRHNA and CDR2 as SNTAGT. The CDR3 is 20 amino acids. After removal of 1 base from V and 4 bases from J, the junction contained 13 bases not matched to a gene. The DNA for the CDR3 is TGTGCCAGCAGTGACTTACCCACCGGGACTAGCGGGAAGGGGTACAATGAGCAGTTCTTC. This encodes CASSDLPTGTSGKGYNEQFF.